These T cell receptor beta chains were read from a single sample in a study of vaccination and CD4 T cells after COVID-19. These TCRs' antigens remain unknown. TCRdb re-derived calls from the PCR reads in MiXCR, one entry per CDR3 protein. The table includes under 25,000 distinct CDR3 sequences, roughly 45% detected once. Sequenced here: CD4+ T cells from blood, cultured in vitro, sampled before SARS-CoV-2 vaccination. Receptors originate from a human donor who had recovered from COVID-19. CDR3s include the opening cysteine and the closing phenylalanine or tryptophan. D genes are given only for firm matches. Clone size is given for some rows only: seen once, a few or many times, or a class if the clone is expanded.

V gene: TRBV2
D gene: .
clone size: .
J gene: TRBJ1-2
CDR3 length: 13
CDR3 protein: CASSVQTYYGYTF
CDR3 DNA: TGTGCCAGCAGTGTTCAGACCTACTATGGCTACACCTTC

V gene: TRBV6-1
D gene: TRBD1
clone size: .
J gene: TRBJ1-5
CDR3 length: 14
CDR3 protein: CASGGGQRLQPQHF
CDR3 DNA: TGTGCCAGCGGGGGGGGACAGAGGCTGCAGCCCCAGCATTTT

V gene: TRBV28
D gene: TRBD1
clone size: few
J gene: TRBJ1-5
CDR3 length: 15
CDR3 protein: CASSSRQGVPEPQHF
CDR3 DNA: TGTGCCAGCAGTTCGCGACAGGGCGTCCCAGAGCCCCAGCATTTT

V gene: TRBV2
D gene: TRBD1
clone size: few
J gene: TRBJ2-3
CDR3 length: 17
CDR3 protein: CASRTGQGAYSTDTQYF
CDR3 DNA: TGTGCCAGCAGAACGGGACAGGGGGCGTATAGCACAGATACGCAGTATTTT

V gene: TRBV7-6
D gene: .
clone size: .
J gene: TRBJ1-3
CDR3 length: 16
CDR3 protein: CASSLLPWSSGNTIYF
CDR3 DNA: TGTGCCAGCAGCTTACTCCCTTGGTCCTCTGGAAACACCATATATTTT

V gene: TRBV10-3
D gene: .
clone size: .
J gene: TRBJ2-1
CDR3 length: 15
CDR3 protein: CAISESSGLYNEQFF
CDR3 DNA: TGTGCCATCAGTGAGTCGAGCGGTCTCTACAATGAGCAGTTCTTC

V gene: TRBV19
D gene: TRBD2
clone size: .
J gene: TRBJ2-2
CDR3 length: 16
CDR3 protein: CASKPSGGLTTGELFF
CDR3 DNA: TGTGCCAGTAAGCCTAGCGGGGGGCTCACCACCGGGGAGCTGTTTTTT

V gene: TRBV6-5
D gene: .
clone size: .
J gene: TRBJ2-7
CDR3 length: 15
CDR3 protein: CASSYSRVSSYEQYF
CDR3 DNA: TGTGCCAGCAGTTACTCTCGCGTCAGTTCCTACGAGCAGTACTTC

V gene: TRBV20-1
D gene: TRBD2
clone size: .
J gene: TRBJ2-7
CDR3 length: 17
CDR3 protein: CSARDQGSGRTLYAQYF
CDR3 DNA: TGCAGTGCTAGAGATCAAGGTAGCGGGAGGACCCTCTACGCGCAGTACTTC

V gene: TRBV11-2
D gene: .
clone size: few
J gene: TRBJ1-2
CDR3 length: 15
CDR3 protein: CASSLGTEPNYGYTF
CDR3 DNA: TGTGCCAGCAGCTTAGGGACAGAACCAAACTATGGCTACACCTTC

V gene: TRBV27
D gene: TRBD1
clone size: .
J gene: TRBJ2-2
CDR3 length: 16
CDR3 protein: CASRRDRGPDTGELFF
CDR3 DNA: TGTGCCAGCAGACGGGACAGGGGGCCGGACACCGGGGAGCTGTTTTTT

V gene: TRBV20-1
D gene: .
clone size: few
J gene: TRBJ1-5
CDR3 length: 13
CDR3 protein: CSARGPRNQPQHF
CDR3 DNA: TGCAGTGCTAGAGGTCCAAGAAATCAGCCCCAGCATTTT

V gene: TRBV6-5
D gene: TRBD2
clone size: few
J gene: TRBJ2-3
CDR3 length: 15
CDR3 protein: CASSYVAGGVDTQYF
CDR3 DNA: TGTGCCAGCAGTTACGTGGCGGGAGGGGTAGATACGCAGTATTTT

V gene: TRBV11-1
D gene: .
clone size: few
J gene: TRBJ2-7
CDR3 length: 13
CDR3 protein: CASSLGERGEQYF
CDR3 DNA: TGTGCCAGCAGCTTAGGCGAACGAGGCGAGCAGTACTTC

V gene: TRBV7-2
D gene: .
clone size: medium-sized
J gene: TRBJ1-1
CDR3 length: 13
CDR3 protein: CASSLVVNTEAFF
CDR3 DNA: TGTGCCAGCAGCTTAGTGGTGAACACTGAAGCTTTCTTT